These 20 T cell receptor beta chains were sequenced from one sample in a study of T cells in Graves' hyperthyroidism and ophthalmopathy. It was RNA transcripts that yielded the amplified TCR beta CDR3 regions. The TCR CDR3 was amplified in a first-round RT-PCR using the HTBI primer set. TCRdb recomputed calls from the multiplex PCR reads with MiXCR, one row per CDR3 protein. Of 350,000 or so distinct CDR3 sequences listed, about 18% were seen once; the top ten hold 30% to 40%. Source material: blood. Receptors were obtained from a woman between 25 and 40 years old with Graves' hyperthyroidism that later progressed to Graves' ophthalmopathy.

This clonotype showed up many times. CDR3 DNA: TGTGCCAGCAGTGTTCAGTTCAATCAGCCCCAGCATTTT. Translating gives CASSVQFNQPQHF. The V call is TRBV2, the J call TRBJ1-5; D remains unclear. Germline CDR1 reads SNHLY; CDR2 reads FYNNEI. The ends were cut back, 4 bases at V and 3 bases at J, with 7 bases in the middle. This CDR3 comprises 13 residues.

The CDR3 DNA follows: TGTGCCAGCTCACCAGTAGGGAGCACAGATACGCAGTATTTT. It encodes CASSPVGSTDTQYF. The chain is built from TRBV18 and TRBJ2-3; D gene ambiguous. The germline CDR1 and CDR2 sequences are KGHSH and LQKENI. V lost 2 bases to trimming and J lost 0 bases, with 6 bases between them. The CDR3 length is 14 residues.

This clonotype was counted many times. The CDR3 loop is CASRGTGEPGANVLTF. The CDR3 nucleotides read TGTGCCAGCAGGGGGACAGGGGAACCCGGGGCCAACGTCCTGACTTTC. The chain is built from TRBV6-1 and TRBJ2-6; 10 bases fit TRBD1. Germline CDR1 MNHNS, CDR2 SASEGT. There are 16 residues in the CDR3. J lost 4 bases, V lost 6 bases, and 6 bases had no gene match.

The table lists this clonotype with many counts. The V gene is TRBV27, the J gene TRBJ1-5, with D unresolved. The germline V gene has CDR1 MNHEY and CDR2 SMNVEV (reference sequence). CDR3 length equals 15 residues. Between the trimmed V and J ends, which lost 0 bases and 0 bases, there was a span of 6 bases. CDR3 DNA: TGTGCCAGCAGTTTATCGGGATATAGCAATCAGCCCCAGCATTTT. It codes for CASSLSGYSNQPQHF.

This clonotype was seen ten or more times. The chain links TRBV12-3 or TRBV12-4 to TRBJ1-2, with D possibly matching TRBD1 (6 bases). The CDR3 is 14 residues long. V lost 1 base and J lost 7, with 13 bases in between. This chain's CDR3 is CASSLEHTGTGYTF. The CDR3 DNA is TGTGCCAGCAGTTTAGAACACACAGGGACTGGCTACACCTTC.

This clonotype was detected ten times or more. The chain is built from TRBV7-9 and TRBJ2-5, with D perhaps given as TRBD1 or TRBD2 (5 bases each). Looked up from germline, CDR1 is SEHNR and CDR2 is FQNEAQ (reference sequence). The CDR3 sequence is 16 residues long. The V and J ends lost 1 base and 2 bases respectively, with 14 bases between them. CDR3 nucleotide sequence: TGTGCCAGCAGCTTAGGCCCGAGGGGTCCACAAGAGACCCAGTACTTC. It translates to CASSLGPRGPQETQYF.

The rearrangement links TRBV3-1 to TRBJ1-2; D ambiguous. The CDR3 runs to 14 residues. V gave up 1 base and J gave up 4 bases, with 10 bases separating them. Germline V gene lookup returns CDR1 LGHDT and CDR2 YNNKEL (reference sequence). For the CDR3, the DNA is TGTGCCAGCAGCCAAGTGCTGGAAGCCTATGGCTACACCTTC. Its translation is CASSQVLEAYGYTF.

This rearrangement joins TRBV19 to TRBJ1-5, with TRBD1 matching 7 bases. The CDR3 covers 15 residues. V dropped 4 bases and J dropped 4; count of bases not matched to a gene: 7. Germline-derived CDR1 and CDR2 are LNHDA and SQIVND (reference sequence). The CDR3 bases are TGTGCCAGTAGTACCGCGGGACAGCCGAATCAGCCCCAGCATTTT. Translated, it gives CASSTAGQPNQPQHF.

This clonotype was counted ten times or more. The rearrangement uses TRBV14 and TRBJ1-1; D uncertain. CDR1 is SGHDN and CDR2 is FVKESK in the germline V gene. V was pared by 4 bases and J by 6 bases, with 9 bases between. The CDR3 is 12 amino acids. The CDR3 protein is CASSPLGSEAFF. The DNA for the CDR3 is TGTGCCAGCAGCCCCCTGGGATCTGAAGCTTTCTTT.

This clonotype was detected only a few times. The chain combines TRBV5-6 with TRBJ2-7; no reliable D call. This CDR3 has 13 residues. Trimming stripped 7 bases from V and 1 base from J, with 12 bases between. Germline values: CDR1 SGHDT, CDR2 YYEEEE. In DNA, the CDR3 is TGTGCCAGCGGGATTTATGGGTCCTACGAGCAGTACTTC. It specifies CASGIYGSYEQYF.

J is TRBJ2-7 and V is TRBV18; D call uncertain. The V gene's germline CDR1 is KGHSH and CDR2 LQKENI. V gave up 3 bases and J gave up 0 bases, with 9 bases separating them. The CDR3 consists of 14 residues. CDR3 bases: TGTGCCAGCTCACCGCCTAGTGTCTCCTACGAGCAGTACTTC. Translated: CASSPPSVSYEQYF.

This clonotype was observed a few times. The genes are TRBV20-1 and TRBJ2-7; 8 nucleotides line up with TRBD2. In germline, CDR1 is DFQATT, CDR2 SNEGSKA (reference sequence). The trim removed 4 bases at V and 0 bases at J, leaving 11 bases unmatched. The CDR3 is 16 amino acids. CDR3 nucleotides: TGCAGTGCTAATTCACGACTAGCGACTTACTCCTACGAGCAGTACTTC. This codes for CSANSRLATYSYEQYF.

This clonotype was picked up many times. The rearrangement joins TRBV11-2 to TRBJ2-1, with D maybe TRBD1 (6 bases). Germline CDR1 SGHAT, CDR2 FQNNGV. The CDR3 length is 15 residues. V was cut by 2 bases and J by 12 bases, with 20 bases left in between. CDR3 DNA: TGTGCCAGCAGCTTAACCCCGGCCACAGGGTATGGGCAGTTCTTC. Protein sequence: CASSLTPATGYGQFF. Complete variable domain (other parts from reference TRBV11-2 and TRBJ2-1): EAGVAQSPRYKIIEKRQSVAFWCNPISGHATLYWYQQILGQGPKLLIQFQNNGVVDDSQLPKDRFSAERLKGVDSTLKIQPAKLEDSAVYLCASSLTPATGYGQFFGPGTRLTVL.

There are many counts of this clonotype. The chain links TRBV2 to TRBJ2-3, with TRBD1 matching over 9 bases. This CDR3 spans 15 amino acids. CDR1 is SNHLY, CDR2 FYNNEI, per germline. The V and J ends lost 6 bases and 5 bases, in that order; junction bases with no gene match: 9. The chain's CDR3 is CASRLQGAKQDTQYF. In DNA, the CDR3 is TGTGCCAGCAGATTACAGGGGGCAAAACAAGATACGCAGTATTTT.

The chain combines TRBV19 with TRBJ1-2, with 8 bases lining up with TRBD1. Germline trimming cut 6 bases from V and 7 bases from J; bases unmatched to any gene: 4. The germline gives CDR1 LNHDA, CDR2 SQIVND (reference sequence). This CDR3 is 12 amino acids long. CDR3 sequence (DNA): TGTGCCAGTAGGGACAGGGCCTCTGGCTACACCTTC. Translating it yields CASRDRASGYTF.

This clonotype was recorded many times. This chain joins TRBV6-5 and TRBJ2-2; 10 positions match TRBD2. CDR1 MNHEY and CDR2 SVGAGI come from the germline V gene. V shed 0 bases and J 8 bases; nucleotides not matched to a gene: 15. The CDR3 spans 19 residues. CDR3 residues: CASSYSAESSGSEVGELFF. In DNA, the CDR3 is TGTGCCAGCAGTTACTCCGCGGAATCTAGCGGGAGTGAAGTAGGGGAGCTGTTTTTT.

In this sample, this clonotype turned up many times. The rearrangement links TRBV7-9 to TRBJ2-3; D unresolved. The ends were cut back, 4 bases at V and 8 bases at J, with 4 bases in the middle. Germline V lookup: CDR1 SEHNR, CDR2 FQNEAQ (reference sequence). CDR3 size: 10 residues. DNA of the CDR3: TGTGCCAGCAGCTCCGGTACGCAGTATTTT. Amino acid sequence: CASSSGTQYF.

This clonotype was picked up many times. An end of the junction differs from the germline gene, which may be a read error. J is TRBJ1-3 and V is TRBV2, with D unresolved. CDR3 length: 13 residues. Germline assignment: CDR1 SNHLY and CDR2 FYNNEI. CDR3 sequence reads: CASREDSGNTIYF. DNA for the CDR3: TGTGCCAGCAGGGAAGACTCTGGAAACACCATATATTTT.

This clonotype appeared many times. This chain joins TRBV4-1 and TRBJ2-3; D call uncertain. Between the trimmed V and J ends, which lost 1 base and 5 bases, there was a span of 10 bases. The CDR3 has 14 amino acids. CDR1 and CDR2 (germline): MGHRA, YSYEKL. The CDR3 is CASSQAQVGDTQYF. For the CDR3, the DNA is TGCGCCAGCAGCCAAGCGCAGGTCGGAGATACGCAGTATTTT.

This clonotype turned up a few times. V is TRBV27 and J is TRBJ1-5, with D maybe TRBD1 (6 bases). CDR1 MNHEY and CDR2 SMNVEV come from the germline V gene (reference sequence). V dropped 7 bases and J dropped 1 base, with 14 bases sitting between them. This CDR3 is built from 15 residues. This CDR3 is CASTHTGLSNQPQHF. In nucleotides, the CDR3 is TGTGCCAGCACCCACACAGGGTTAAGCAATCAGCCCCAGCATTTT.